The 15 T cell receptor beta chains reported below all come from one sample, sequenced in a study of cytomegalovirus exposure and HLA in healthy donors (dated by TCRdb to the late 2010s). The library relied on the immunoSEQ multiplex PCR assay. A mixture of 60 forward primers for TCR Vbeta segments and 13 reverse primers for TCR Jbeta segments was used in the multiplex PCR. What TCRdb holds here is the immuneACCESS table cut down to in-frame rearrangements. Part of the clones is not present; checked against another copy, under half of the missing clones reflect an unresolved V gene, and the others are unexplained. This sample's table carries under 70,000 clones. The top ten hold approximately 8.9% of the sample. Material: PBMCs. The receptors originated from a man in his fifties in good health and CMV-seropositive.

The gene calls are TRBV5-6 and TRBJ2-7; 8 nucleotides agree with TRBD1. The V and J ends lost 0 bases and 7 bases, in that order; junction bases with no gene match: 6. The CDR3 has 14 amino acids. Germline assignment: CDR1 SGHDT and CDR2 YYEEEE. CDR3 in DNA: TGTGCCAGCAGCTTGGGTCCAGGGGGCAGTGAGCAGTACTTC. Translated, it gives CASSLGPGGSEQYF.

This chain joins TRBV7-6 and TRBJ1-5, with D possibly TRBD1 on 6 matching bases. The V end lost 5 bases, the J end lost 0 bases, and 11 bases lay between the germline ends. Looked up from germline, CDR1 is SGHVS and CDR2 is FNYEAQ. The CDR3 runs 15 residues. The CDR3 spells CASSPGAGSNQPQHF. CDR3 coding DNA: TGTGCCAGCAGCCCAGGGGCAGGTAGCAATCAGCCCCAGCATTTT. The full variable domain, completed using reference TRBV7-6 and TRBJ1-5, is GAGVSQSPRYKVTKRGQDVALRCDPISGHVSLYWYRQALGQGPEFLTYFNYEAQQDKSGLPNDRFSAERPEGSISTLTIQRTEQRDSAMYRCASSPGAGSNQPQHFGDGTRLSIL.

This chain links TRBV30 with TRBJ2-3; possibly TRBD1 for D (6 bases). Germline V gene lookup returns CDR1 GTSNPN and CDR2 SVGIG (reference sequence). There are 13 residues in the CDR3. V lost 2 bases, J lost 11 bases, and 17 bases lay in between. DNA for the CDR3: TGTGCCTGGAGTCGTCAACAGGGATCAGGGCAGTATTTT. Its protein product is CAWSRQQGSGQYF. Complete variable domain (other parts from reference TRBV30 and TRBJ2-3): SQTIHQWPATLVQPVGSPLSLECTVEGTSNPNLYWYRQAAGRGLQLLFYSVGIGQISSEVPQNLSASRPQDRQFILSSKKLLLSDSGFYLCAWSRQQGSGQYFGPGTRLTVL.

The chain combines TRBV6-5 with TRBJ1-1, with D hard to call. Germline lookup yields CDR1 MNHEY and CDR2 SVGAGI. The CDR3 runs 14 residues. V lost 7 bases and J lost 4, with 16 bases in between. The CDR3 DNA is TGTGCCAGCACCGCTTTCCGGGGTGCCACTGAAGCTTTCTTT. Translating it yields CASTAFRGATEAFF.

J is TRBJ2-7 and V is TRBV29-1; 10 nucleotides line up with TRBD2. Germline V CDR1 and CDR2: SQVTM, ANQGSEA. V shed 4 bases and J 3 bases; nucleotides not matched to a gene: 3. This CDR3 is built from 13 residues. CDR3 region: CSVGSGRVYEQYF. DNA for the CDR3: TGCAGCGTTGGAAGCGGGAGGGTCTACGAGCAGTACTTC.

CDR3 DNA sequence: TGTGCCAGCAGTTACTCCTGGGGGGAGTACGAGCAGTACTTC. Its translation: CASSYSWGEYEQYF. V is TRBV6-5 and J is TRBJ2-7, with D possibly being TRBD2 (6 bases). The CDR3 extends over 14 amino acids. Germline V lookup: CDR1 MNHEY, CDR2 SVGAGI. The V end lost 0 bases, the J end lost 4 bases, and 10 bases lay between the germline ends.

The chain uses TRBV9 and TRBJ1-2; a weak D match, TRBD1 (5 bases). Germline V lookup: CDR1 SGDLS, CDR2 YYNGEE. The CDR3 extends over 15 amino acids. Trimming took 4 bases from V and 0 from J, leaving 13 bases between them. DNA of the CDR3: TGTGCCAGCAGCTCAACGACAGAAGCTAACTATGGCTACACCTTC. Encoded protein: CASSSTTEANYGYTF. The full variable domain, rest sourced from reference TRBV9 and TRBJ1-2, is DSGVTQTPKHLITATGQRVTLRCSPRSGDLSVYWYQQSLDQGLQFLIQYYNGEERAKGNILERFSAQQFPDLHSELNLSSLELGDSALYFCASSSTTEANYGYTFGSGTRLTVV.

This chain links TRBV10-3 with TRBJ2-7, with 12 nucleotides matching TRBD1. The CDR3 is 13 residues long. Trimming at V came to 6 bases and at J to 5 bases, leaving 2 bases not matched to a gene. The V gene's germline CDR1 is ENHRY and CDR2 SYGVKD. This CDR3 is CAISGTGGDEQYF. CDR3 coding DNA: TGTGCCATCAGCGGGACAGGGGGCGACGAGCAGTACTTC.

The rearrangement uses TRBV10-1 and TRBJ2-1; 13 bases map to TRBD2. J lost 3 bases, V lost 1 base, and 3 bases had no gene match. CDR1 is WNHNN, CDR2 SYGVQD, per germline (reference sequence). The length of the CDR3 is 17 residues. DNA for the CDR3: TGCGCCAGCAGTGAGTTGACTAGCGGGAGGCGCTACAATGAGCAGTTCTTC. Its protein product is CASSELTSGRRYNEQFF.

This rearrangement joins TRBV19 to TRBJ2-7, with D maybe TRBD2 (6 bases). Trimming shortened V by 10 bases and J by 6 bases, and 22 bases separated the two germline ends. The CDR3 has 14 amino acids. Germline loops: CDR1 LNHDA, CDR2 SQIVND (reference sequence). CDR3 residues: CATQRGGGYGEQYF. The DNA for the CDR3 is TGTGCCACCCAACGGGGTGGGGGGTATGGCGAGCAGTACTTC.

J is TRBJ1-1 and V is TRBV4-1; a weak D match, TRBD1 (5 bases). Trimming shortened V by 2 bases and J by 0 bases, and 16 bases separated the two germline ends. From germline, CDR1 is MGHRA and CDR2 YSYEKL. The CDR3 totals 17 residues. CDR3 sequence reads: CASSQWGPGPMNTEAFF. DNA of the CDR3: TGCGCCAGCAGCCAATGGGGCCCCGGACCAATGAACACTGAAGCTTTCTTT.

The chain combines TRBV4-1 with TRBJ2-7; 7 bases line up with TRBD2. The CDR3 length is 15 residues. CDR1 MGHRA and CDR2 YSYEKL come from the germline V gene. The trim removed 1 base at V and 7 bases at J, leaving 10 bases unmatched. The CDR3 loop reads CASSQVPAGRREQYF. CDR3 DNA sequence: TGCGCCAGCAGCCAAGTCCCAGCGGGACGACGAGAGCAGTACTTC.

V is TRBV4-3 and J is TRBJ1-1, with D possibly matching TRBD1 (6 bases). This CDR3 has 15 residues. Germline assignment: CDR1 LGHNA and CDR2 YSLEER. Trimming removed 0 bases at V and 6 bases at J, with 14 bases between. The CDR3 DNA reads TGCGCCAGCAGCCAAGATTTCCGGGGGGCGGCTGAAGCTTTCTTT. Translation: CASSQDFRGAAEAFF.

The chain links TRBV7-8 to TRBJ1-1, with unresolved D. CDR1 is SGHVS, CDR2 FQNEAQ, per germline. V was clipped by 3 bases and J by 4 bases, with 12 bases between them. The CDR3 is 14 amino acids. CDR3 loop: CASSFGREVTEAFF. In DNA form, the CDR3 reads TGTGCCAGCAGCTTCGGAAGGGAGGTCACTGAAGCTTTCTTT.

This chain connects TRBV4-2 to TRBJ1-6, with 7 bases lining up with TRBD1. CDR3 size: 15 residues. After removal of 0 bases from V and 9 bases from J, the junction contained 5 bases not matched to a gene. Germline CDR1 and CDR2: LGHNA and YNFKEQ. The CDR3: CASSQDWQGGSPLHF. The CDR3 region has the DNA TGTGCCAGCAGCCAAGATTGGCAGGGGGGTTCACCCCTCCACTTT.